These 13 T cell receptor beta chains were all obtained from the same sample, sequenced in a study of blood T cell repertoires in COVID-19. Clones were read by immunoSEQ multiplex PCR, and TCRdb kept only the in-frame ones, dropping some. In the table there are roughly 500,000 clones, about 91% of which are singletons. The sample was peripheral blood. The receptors come from a man aged 18 to 30 with COVID-19, enrolled during active disease.

J is TRBJ2-1 and V is TRBV7-3; 7 nucleotides align to TRBD2. The V segment lost 0 bases and the J segment 4 bases; nucleotides outside the gene matches: 6. The CDR3 extends over 16 amino acids. CDR1 is SGHTA and CDR2 is FQGTGA in the germline V gene. In DNA, the CDR3 is TGTGCCAGCAGCTTAACGTTGACGGGAGGATACAATGAGCAGTTCTTC. Translation: CASSLTLTGGYNEQFF.

The chain is built from TRBV30 and TRBJ2-5, with TRBD2 matching over 14 bases. V shed 7 bases, J shed 5 bases, and the junction held 6 bases outside the gene matches. CDR1 is GTSNPN and CDR2 is SVGIG in the germline V gene (reference sequence). CDR3 length equals 14 residues. CDR3: CALGLAGVFETQYF. CDR3 sequence (DNA): TGTGCCTTGGGACTAGCGGGAGTTTTCGAGACCCAGTACTTC.

The chain recombines TRBV7-3 with TRBJ2-5; 7 positions agree with TRBD1. Germline CDR1 SGHTA, CDR2 FQGTGA. The CDR3 is made up of 15 amino acids. V gave up 0 bases and J gave up 4 bases; unmatched junction bases: 5. The chain's CDR3 is CASSLTGGEVETQYF. The CDR3 nucleotides read TGTGCCAGCAGCTTAACAGGGGGCGAAGTAGAGACCCAGTACTTC.

The V call is TRBV4-2, the J call TRBJ2-1; TRBD2 is a possible D gene (6 bases). Trimming took off 5 bases at V and 3 bases at J, with 20 bases between the two ends. The V gene's germline CDR1 is LGHNA and CDR2 YNFKEQ. The CDR3 is made up of 17 amino acids. CDR3 residues: CASSKFTGGTRYNEQFF. DNA of the CDR3: TGTGCCAGCAGCAAATTCACGGGCGGGACGCGCTACAATGAGCAGTTCTTC.

This clone showed up just a few times. V and J are TRBV4-1 and TRBJ1-5; no clear D gene. V lost 1 base and J lost 3, with 10 bases in between. The germline gives CDR1 MGHRA, CDR2 YSYEKL. This CDR3 contains 15 residues. The CDR3 DNA reads TGCGCCAGCAGCCAAGGCGGGCGGAACAATCAGCCCCAGCATTTT. It translates to CASSQGGRNNQPQHF.

The rearrangement joins TRBV3-1 (or the pseudogene TRBV3-2) to TRBJ2-6; maybe TRBD1 (6 bases). CDR3 length equals 15 residues. Between the trimmed V and J ends, which lost 6 bases and 4 bases, there was a span of 13 bases. CDR1 is LGHDT and CDR2 is YNNKEL in the germline V gene (reference sequence). The CDR3 loop reads CASSQQGLGANVLTF. Written as DNA, the CDR3 is TGTGCCAGCAGTCAGCAGGGGCTAGGGGCCAACGTCCTGACTTTC.

This clone was seen just once. The chain links TRBV29-1 to TRBJ2-1; 12 nucleotides align to TRBD1. CDR3 length: 16 residues. V trimming: 5 bases; J trimming: 0 bases; junction bases outside the gene matches: 5. Looked up from germline, CDR1 is SQVTM and CDR2 is ANQGSEA. In DNA form, the CDR3 reads TGCAGCGTTACCGGGACAGGGGGCAGCTCCTACAATGAGCAGTTCTTC. Amino acid sequence: CSVTGTGGSSYNEQFF.

CDR3 residues: CASSAGQGPYEQYF. CDR3 bases: TGTGCCAGCAGCGCCGGACAGGGGCCCTACGAGCAGTACTTC. The chain employs TRBV5-6 and TRBJ2-7, with 9 bases lining up with TRBD1. V lost 4 bases to trimming and J lost 2 bases; unmatched junction nucleotides: 4. Per germline, CDR1 SGHDT and CDR2 YYEEEE. The CDR3 consists of 14 residues.

The V and J genes are TRBV5-1 and TRBJ1-2; D not resolved. Germline V gene data show CDR1 as SGHRS and CDR2 as YFSETQ. Between the trimmed V and J ends, which lost 4 bases and 4 bases, there was a span of 17 bases. CDR3 length: 15 amino acids. The CDR3 nucleotides read TGCGCCAGCAGCGCCGGGATTGAGGTTGGCTATGGCTACACCTTC. Protein: CASSAGIEVGYGYTF.

The chain joins TRBV6-2 or TRBV6-3 to TRBJ2-5; the D gene is possibly TRBD2 (6 bases). Between the trimmed V and J ends, which lost 3 bases and 6 bases, there was a span of 11 bases. The CDR3 has 13 amino acids. Germline CDR1 and CDR2: MNHEY and SVGEGT. In DNA form, the CDR3 reads TGTGCCAGCAGTTATACGGGAGCACAGACCCAGTACTTC. Amino acids: CASSYTGAQTQYF.

The chain recombines TRBV19 with TRBJ2-3; 9 bases agree with TRBD1. Germline assignment: CDR1 LNHDA and CDR2 SQIVND (reference sequence). The CDR3 is 16 residues long. J gave up 0 bases and V 6 bases, and 7 bases lay outside the gene matches. The CDR3 bases are TGTGCCAGTAGGGAGACCGGGACAGGGAGCACAGATACGCAGTATTTT. It specifies CASRETGTGSTDTQYF.

This sequence joins TRBV5-1 and TRBJ2-2; TRBD2 aligns across 8 bases. With 0 bases clipped from V and 6 bases from J, the junction kept 4 bases outside the gene matches. This CDR3 has 15 amino acids. CDR1 and CDR2 (germline): SGHRS, YFSETQ. CDR3 amino acids: CASSLVGLVSGELFF. Written as DNA, the CDR3 is TGCGCCAGCAGCTTGGTGGGACTAGTGTCCGGGGAGCTGTTTTTT.

CDR3 region: CASRERGAFNEKLFF. CDR3 sequence (DNA): TGTGCCAGCCGCGAACGCGGGGCATTTAATGAAAAACTGTTTTTT. The chain recombines TRBV6-5 with TRBJ1-4, with D perhaps TRBD1 (5 bases). This CDR3 has 15 residues. CDR1 is MNHEY, CDR2 SVGAGI, per germline. The germline V and J ends were trimmed by 8 bases and 4 bases, with 17 bases remaining between them.